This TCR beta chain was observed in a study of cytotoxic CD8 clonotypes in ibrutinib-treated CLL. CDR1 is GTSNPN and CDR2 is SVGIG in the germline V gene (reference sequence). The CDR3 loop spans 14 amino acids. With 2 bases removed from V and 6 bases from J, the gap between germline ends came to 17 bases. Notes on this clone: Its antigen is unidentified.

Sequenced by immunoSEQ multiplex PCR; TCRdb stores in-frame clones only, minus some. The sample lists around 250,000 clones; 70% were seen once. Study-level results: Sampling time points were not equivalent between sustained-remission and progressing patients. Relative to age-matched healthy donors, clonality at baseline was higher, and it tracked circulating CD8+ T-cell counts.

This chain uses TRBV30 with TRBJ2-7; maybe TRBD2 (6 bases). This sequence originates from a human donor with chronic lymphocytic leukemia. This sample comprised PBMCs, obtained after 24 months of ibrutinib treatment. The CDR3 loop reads CAWSLPGLGFEQYF. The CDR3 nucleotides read TGTGCCTGGAGTCTCCCGGGACTGGGGTTCGAGCAGTACTTC.